Described below is a single T cell receptor beta chain sequence and its context. What it binds is unknown. This sample was included in a study of cytomegalovirus exposure and HLA in healthy donors. The overall study: According to later analysis, the same platform produced the 120 or so validation and under 700 first-cohort repertoires. General study results and limits: Overall, about 160 TCR beta chains were annotated as cytomegalovirus-associated. Confirmation was obtained in vitro that three CMV-associated chains are specific for CMV antigens.

This table comes from immunoSEQ multiplex PCR, and its TCRdb copy is limited to in-frame clones, with some not included. The sample contains some 140,000 clones, approximately 84% of which appear only once. This TCR was recovered from a woman in her twenties or thirties in good health and CMV-seronegative. Input material: PBMCs.

CDR3 in DNA: TGTGCCAGCAGCTTAGGGACACGGGGCAATCAGCCCCAGCATTTT. The encoded protein is CASSLGTRGNQPQHF. This chain connects TRBV11-2 to TRBJ1-5; possibly TRBD1 for D (5 bases). Germline CDR1 reads SGHAT; CDR2 reads FQNNGV. This CDR3 contains 15 residues. With 1 base removed from V and 2 bases from J, the gap between germline ends came to 9 bases.